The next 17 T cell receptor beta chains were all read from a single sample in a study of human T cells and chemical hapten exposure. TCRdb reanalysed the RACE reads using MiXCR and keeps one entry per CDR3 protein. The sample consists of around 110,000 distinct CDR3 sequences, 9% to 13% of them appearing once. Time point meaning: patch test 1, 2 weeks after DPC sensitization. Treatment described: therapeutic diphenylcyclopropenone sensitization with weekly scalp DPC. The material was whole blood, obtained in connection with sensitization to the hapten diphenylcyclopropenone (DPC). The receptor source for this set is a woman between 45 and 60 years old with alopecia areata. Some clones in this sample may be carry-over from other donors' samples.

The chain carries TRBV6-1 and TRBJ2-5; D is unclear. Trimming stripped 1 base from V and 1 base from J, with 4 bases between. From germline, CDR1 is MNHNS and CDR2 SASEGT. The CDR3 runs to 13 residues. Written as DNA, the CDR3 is TGTGCCAGCAGTGAAGTGCCCCAAGAGACCCAGTACTTC. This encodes CASSEVPQETQYF.

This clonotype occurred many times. The CDR3 loop reads CASSTQTDANRYTF. The CDR3 region has the DNA TGTGCCAGCAGCACCCAGACCGATGCTAACCGCTACACCTTC. The rearrangement links TRBV7-8 to TRBJ1-2; D call uncertain. The CDR3 is made up of 14 amino acids. The V gene's germline CDR1 is SGHVS and CDR2 FQNEAQ. Trimming took off 5 bases at V and 9 bases at J, with 19 bases between the two ends.

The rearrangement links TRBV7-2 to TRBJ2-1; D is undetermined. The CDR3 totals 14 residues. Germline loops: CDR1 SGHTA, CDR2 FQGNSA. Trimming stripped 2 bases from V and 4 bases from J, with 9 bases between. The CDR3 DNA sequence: TGTGCCAGCAGCTTATCCCAGGTTTACAATGAGCAGTTCTTC. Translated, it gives CASSLSQVYNEQFF.

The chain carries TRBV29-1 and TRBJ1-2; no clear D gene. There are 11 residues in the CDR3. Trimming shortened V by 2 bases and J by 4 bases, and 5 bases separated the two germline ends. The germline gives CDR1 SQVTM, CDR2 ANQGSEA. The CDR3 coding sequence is TGCAGCGTTGAACCTACCTATGGCTACACCTTC. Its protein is CSVEPTYGYTF.

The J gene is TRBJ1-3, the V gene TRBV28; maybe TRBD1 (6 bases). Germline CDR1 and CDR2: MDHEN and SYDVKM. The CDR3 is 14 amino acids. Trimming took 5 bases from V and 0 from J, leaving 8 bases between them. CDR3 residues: CASSIGGSGNTIYF. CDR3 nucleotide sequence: TGTGCCAGCAGTATAGGGGGCTCTGGAAACACCATATATTTT.

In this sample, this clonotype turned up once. CDR3 nucleotides: TGTGCCAGCAGCCACCGACAGGGGGCGGAAAAACTGTTTTTT. It codes for CASSHRQGAEKLFF. The chain recombines TRBV3-1 with TRBJ1-4; 10 bases fit TRBD1. Germline V gene lookup returns CDR1 LGHDT and CDR2 YNNKEL (reference sequence). CDR3 length equals 14 residues. V was pared by 3 bases and J by 8 bases, with 3 bases of the junction left unmatched.

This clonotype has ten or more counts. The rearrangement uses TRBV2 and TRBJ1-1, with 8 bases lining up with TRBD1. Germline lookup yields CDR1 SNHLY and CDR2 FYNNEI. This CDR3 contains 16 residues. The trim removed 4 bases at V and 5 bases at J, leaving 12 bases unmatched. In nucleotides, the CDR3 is TGTGCCAGCAGTGTGACAGACAGGGGACCGAGAACTGAAGCTTTCTTT. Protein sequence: CASSVTDRGPRTEAFF.

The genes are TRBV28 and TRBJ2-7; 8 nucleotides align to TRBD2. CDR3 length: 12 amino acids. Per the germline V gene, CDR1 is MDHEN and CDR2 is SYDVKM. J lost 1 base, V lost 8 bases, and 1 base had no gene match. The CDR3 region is CASRGGSYEQYF. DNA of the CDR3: TGTGCCAGCCGGGGGGGATCCTACGAGCAGTACTTC.

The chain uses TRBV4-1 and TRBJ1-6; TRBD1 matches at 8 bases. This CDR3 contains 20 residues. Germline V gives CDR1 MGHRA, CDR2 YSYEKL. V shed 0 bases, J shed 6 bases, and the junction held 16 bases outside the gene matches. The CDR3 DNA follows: TGCGCCAGCAGCCAAGATCCCCACCTGCAGGGGGCCAAGGGTAATTCACCCCTCCACTTT. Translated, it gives CASSQDPHLQGAKGNSPLHF.

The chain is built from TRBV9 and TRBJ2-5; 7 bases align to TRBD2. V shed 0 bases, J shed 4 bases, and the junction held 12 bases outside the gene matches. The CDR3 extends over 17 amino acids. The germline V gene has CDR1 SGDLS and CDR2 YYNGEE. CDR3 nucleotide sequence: TGTGCCAGCAGCGTAGCCGCCACCGGGACTATACCAGAGACCCAGTACTTC. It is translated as CASSVAATGTIPETQYF.

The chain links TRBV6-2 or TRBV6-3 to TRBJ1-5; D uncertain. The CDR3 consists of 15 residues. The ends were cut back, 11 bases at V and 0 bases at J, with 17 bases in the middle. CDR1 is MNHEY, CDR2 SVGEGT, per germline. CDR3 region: CAAGMTDYSNQPQHF. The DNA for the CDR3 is TGTGCCGCTGGGATGACGGATTATAGCAATCAGCCCCAGCATTTT.

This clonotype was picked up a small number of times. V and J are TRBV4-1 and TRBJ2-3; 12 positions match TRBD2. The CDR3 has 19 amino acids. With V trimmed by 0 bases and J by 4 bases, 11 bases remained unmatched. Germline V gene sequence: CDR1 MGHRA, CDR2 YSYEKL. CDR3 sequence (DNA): TGCGCCAGCAGCCAAGATCCCCGGACTAGCGGGGAAGGAGCAGATACGCAGTATTTT. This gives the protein CASSQDPRTSGEGADTQYF.

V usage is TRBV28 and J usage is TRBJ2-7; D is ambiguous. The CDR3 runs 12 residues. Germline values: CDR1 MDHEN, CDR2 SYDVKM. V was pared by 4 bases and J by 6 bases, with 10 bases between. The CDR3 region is CASSSLPAEQYF. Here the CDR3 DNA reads TGTGCCAGCAGTTCACTTCCGGCCGAGCAGTACTTC. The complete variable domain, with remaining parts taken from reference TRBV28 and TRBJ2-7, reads DVKVTQSSRYLVKRTGEKVFLECVQDMDHENMFWYRQDPGLGLRLIYFSYDVKMKEKGDIPEGYSVSREKKERFSLILESASTNQTSMYLCASSSLPAEQYFGPGTRLTVT.

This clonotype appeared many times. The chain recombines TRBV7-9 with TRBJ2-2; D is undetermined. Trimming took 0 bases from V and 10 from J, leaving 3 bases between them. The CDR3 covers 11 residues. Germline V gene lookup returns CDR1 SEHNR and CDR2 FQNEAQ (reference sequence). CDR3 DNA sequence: TGTGCCAGCAGCTTAGCGGAGGAGCTGTTTTTT. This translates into CASSLAEELFF.

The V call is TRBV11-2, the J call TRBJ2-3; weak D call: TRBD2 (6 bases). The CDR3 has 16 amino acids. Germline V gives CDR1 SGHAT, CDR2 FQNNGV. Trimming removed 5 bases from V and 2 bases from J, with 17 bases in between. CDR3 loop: CASSHHRDSYTDTQYF. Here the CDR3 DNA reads TGTGCCAGCAGCCATCACCGGGACTCCTACACAGATACGCAGTATTTT.

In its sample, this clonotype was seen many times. CDR3 protein: CSAGQGRDQPQHF. DNA for the CDR3: TGCAGTGCTGGACAGGGAAGGGATCAGCCCCAGCATTTT. The chain joins TRBV20-1 to TRBJ1-5; 8 positions match TRBD1. Germline CDR1 and CDR2: DFQATT and SNEGSKA (reference sequence). The V gene end was trimmed by 5 bases and the J gene end by 5 bases; junction bases not matched to a gene: 5. CDR3 length: 13 residues.

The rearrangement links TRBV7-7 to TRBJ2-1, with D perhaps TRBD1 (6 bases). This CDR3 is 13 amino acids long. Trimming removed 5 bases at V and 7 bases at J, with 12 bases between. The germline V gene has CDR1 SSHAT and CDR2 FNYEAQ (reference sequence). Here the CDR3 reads CASSQSQGNEQFF. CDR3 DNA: TGTGCCAGCAGCCAGTCACAGGGAAATGAGCAGTTCTTC. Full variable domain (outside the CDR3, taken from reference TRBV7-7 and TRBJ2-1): GAGVSQSPRYKVTKRGQDVTLRCDPISSHATLYWYQQALGQGPEFLTYFNYEAQPDKSGLPSDRFSAERPEGSISTLTIQRTEQRDSAMYRCASSQSQGNEQFFGPGTRLTVL.